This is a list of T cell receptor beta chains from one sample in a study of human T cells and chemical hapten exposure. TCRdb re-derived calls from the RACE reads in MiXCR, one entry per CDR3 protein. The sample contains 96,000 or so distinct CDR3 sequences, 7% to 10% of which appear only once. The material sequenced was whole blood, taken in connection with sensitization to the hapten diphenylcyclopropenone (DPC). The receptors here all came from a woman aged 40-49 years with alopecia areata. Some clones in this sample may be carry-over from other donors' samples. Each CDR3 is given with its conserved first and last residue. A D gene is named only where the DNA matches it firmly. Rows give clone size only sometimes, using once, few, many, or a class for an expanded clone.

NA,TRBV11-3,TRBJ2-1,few,CASSLTADSYNEQFF,TGTGCCAGCAGCTTAACAGCGGACTCCTACAATGAGCAGTTCTTC
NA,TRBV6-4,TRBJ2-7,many,CASSDGHSGPTSSYEQYF,TGTGCCAGCAGTGACGGTCACTCAGGACCCACCAGCTCCTACGAGCAGTACTTC
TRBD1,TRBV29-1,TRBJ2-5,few,CSVDQGVETQYF,TGCAGCGTTGACCAGGGGGTCGAGACCCAGTACTTC
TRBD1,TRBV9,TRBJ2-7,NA,CASSPQGQGIYEQYF,TGTGCCAGCAGCCCCCAAGGACAGGGGATTTACGAGCAGTACTTC
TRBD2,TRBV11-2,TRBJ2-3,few,CASSLRLAGERRADTQYF,TGTGCCAGCAGCTTACGCCTAGCGGGAGAAAGAAGGGCAGATACGCAGTATTTT
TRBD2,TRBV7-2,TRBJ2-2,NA,CASSPGLAADTGELFF,TGTGCCAGCAGCCCCGGACTAGCCGCAGACACCGGGGAGCTGTTTTTT
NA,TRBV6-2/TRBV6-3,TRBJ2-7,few,CASSFTKISYEQYF,TGTGCCAGCAGCTTCACCAAGATCTCCTACGAGCAGTACTTC
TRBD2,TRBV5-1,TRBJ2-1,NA,CASESGSSYNEQFF,TGCGCCAGCGAAAGCGGGAGCTCCTACAATGAGCAGTTCTTC
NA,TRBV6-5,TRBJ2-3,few,CASSLNSLSTDTQYF,TGTGCCAGCAGTTTAAACAGCCTGTCCACAGATACGCAGTATTTT
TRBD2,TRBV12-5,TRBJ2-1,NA,CASGSRSGVSYNEQFF,TGTGCTAGTGGGTCTCGAAGCGGGGTCTCCTACAATGAGCAGTTCTTC
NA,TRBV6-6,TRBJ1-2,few,CASSYNRREDGYTF,TGTGCCAGCAGTTACAACAGGAGGGAGGATGGCTACACCTTC
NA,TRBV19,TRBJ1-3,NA,CASIPPGTFSGNTIYF,TGTGCCAGTATCCCCCCTGGGACTTTCTCTGGAAACACCATATATTTT
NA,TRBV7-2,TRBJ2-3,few,CASSLPLRADTQYF,TGTGCCAGCAGCTTGCCCCTTAGAGCAGATACGCAGTATTTT
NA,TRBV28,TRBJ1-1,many,CASSLDRLNGFF,TGTGCCAGCAGTTTAGACAGGCTGAATGGTTTCTTT
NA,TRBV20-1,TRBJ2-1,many,CSASSPRGEQFF,TGCAGTGCTAGCTCACCGAGAGGGGAGCAGTTCTTC
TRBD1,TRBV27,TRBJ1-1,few,CASSLRRGPEAFF,TGTGCCAGCAGTTTAAGGAGGGGGCCTGAAGCTTTCTTT
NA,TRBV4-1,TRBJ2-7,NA,CANSQDLASSYEQYF,TGCGCCAACAGCCAAGATCTCGCCAGTAGCTACGAGCAGTACTTC
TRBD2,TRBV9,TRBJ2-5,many,CASSRTSGRGETQYF,TGTGCCAGCAGCCGAACTAGCGGGAGAGGGGAGACCCAGTACTTC
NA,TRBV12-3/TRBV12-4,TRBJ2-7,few,CASSSLVAEGQYF,TGTGCCAGCAGTTCCCTAGTAGCTGAGGGGCAGTACTTC
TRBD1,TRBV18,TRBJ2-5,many,CASSPDRGDFETQYF,TGTGCCAGCTCACCGGACAGGGGGGATTTTGAGACCCAGTACTTC
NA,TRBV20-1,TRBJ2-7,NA,CSALHGQPYEQYF,TGCAGTGCTCTCCACGGACAGCCCTACGAGCAGTACTTC
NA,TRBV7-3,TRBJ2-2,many,CASSALHSSGELFF,TGTGCCAGCAGCGCCCTACATTCATCCGGGGAGCTGTTTTTT
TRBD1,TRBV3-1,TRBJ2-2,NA,CASRPSGTGRPGELFF,TGTGCCAGCAGACCGTCCGGGACAGGGCGCCCCGGGGAGCTGTTTTTT
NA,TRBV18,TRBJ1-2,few,CASSPIRDSYGYTF,TGTGCCAGCTCACCGATCCGGGACTCCTATGGCTACACCTTC
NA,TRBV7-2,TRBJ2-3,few,CASSSPRETGTQYF,TGTGCCAGCAGTTCCCCGCGGGAAACTGGTACGCAGTATTTT
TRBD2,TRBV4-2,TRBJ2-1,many,CASSQDLSGQYNEQFF,TGTGCCAGCAGCCAAGATCTTAGCGGGCAATACAATGAGCAGTTCTTC
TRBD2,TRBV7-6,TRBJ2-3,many,CASSLELTSPTDTQYF,TGTGCCAGCAGCTTAGAGTTGACTAGCCCCACAGATACGCAGTATTTT
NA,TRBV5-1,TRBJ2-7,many,CASRPGGPPTYEQYF,TGCGCCAGCAGGCCTGGGGGCCCACCAACCTACGAGCAGTACTTC
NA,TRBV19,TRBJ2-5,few,CASSAGAWETQYF,TGTGCCAGTAGTGCCGGGGCTTGGGAGACCCAGTACTTC
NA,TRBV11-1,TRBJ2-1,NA,CASSLDGFASNEQFF,TGTGCCAGCAGCTTAGATGGCTTCGCCTCGAATGAGCAGTTCTTC
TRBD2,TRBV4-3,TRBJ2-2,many,CASSPDPPWASGVTGELFF,TGCGCCAGCAGCCCCGACCCCCCCTGGGCTAGCGGGGTTACCGGGGAGCTGTTTTTT
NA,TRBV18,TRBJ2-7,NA,CASATGAPPYEQYF,TGTGCCAGCGCCACCGGGGCACCACCCTACGAGCAGTACTTC
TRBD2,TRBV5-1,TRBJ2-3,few,CASSPLAGAPDTQYF,TGCGCCAGCAGCCCTCTAGCGGGAGCCCCAGATACGCAGTATTTT
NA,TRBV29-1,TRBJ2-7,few,CSARSAGRYEQYF,TGCAGCGCCCGGTCCGCGGGGAGATACGAGCAGTACTTC
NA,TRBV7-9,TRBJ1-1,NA,CASSLGENTDHFTEAFF,TGTGCCAGCAGCTTAGGAGAAAACACGGACCACTTCACTGAAGCTTTCTTT
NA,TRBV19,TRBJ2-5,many,CASSQQGRGETQYF,TGTGCCAGTAGTCAGCAGGGACGGGGAGAGACCCAGTACTTC
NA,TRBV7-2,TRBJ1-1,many,CASSSDRILNTEAFF,TGTGCCAGCAGCTCAGACAGGATACTGAACACTGAAGCTTTCTTT
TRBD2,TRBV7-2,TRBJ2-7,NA,CASSRLSGRGYEQYF,TGTGCCAGCAGCCGCTTAAGCGGGAGAGGCTACGAGCAGTACTTC
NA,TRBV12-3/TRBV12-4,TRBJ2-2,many,CASTLGVNTGELFF,TGTGCCAGCACCCTTGGAGTGAACACCGGGGAGCTGTTTTTT
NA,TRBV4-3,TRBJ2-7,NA,CASSHVEGERSTYEQYF,TGCGCCAGCAGCCACGTCGAGGGGGAGCGATCAACCTACGAGCAGTACTTC
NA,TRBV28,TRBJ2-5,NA,CASCLGFRETQYF,TGTGCCAGCTGCCTGGGGTTTCGAGAGACCCAGTACTTC
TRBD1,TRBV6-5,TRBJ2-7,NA,CASSRDSEIVYEQYF,TGTGCCAGCAGCCGGGACAGTGAGATCGTCTACGAGCAGTACTTC
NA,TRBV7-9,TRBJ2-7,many,CASSPAGSKEQYF,TGTGCCAGCAGCCCGGCAGGGTCCAAGGAGCAGTACTTC
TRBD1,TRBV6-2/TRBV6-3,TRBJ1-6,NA,CASSPGTGLWSPLHF,TGTGCCAGCAGTCCTGGGACAGGCCTTTGGTCACCCCTCCACTTT
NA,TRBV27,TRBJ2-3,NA,CASRPLGASASTDTQYF,TGTGCCAGCAGACCTTTAGGAGCGAGCGCTTCCACAGATACGCAGTATTTT
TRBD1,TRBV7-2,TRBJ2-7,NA,CASSLDRGPREQYF,TGTGCCAGCAGCTTGGACAGGGGGCCGAGGGAGCAGTACTTC
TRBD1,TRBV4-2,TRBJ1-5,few,CASSPQGTGGEPQHF,TGTGCCAGCAGCCCCCAGGGAACAGGGGGGGAGCCCCAGCATTTT
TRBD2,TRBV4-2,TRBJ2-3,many,CASSQLPGTSGLDTQYF,TGTGCCAGCAGCCAGCTCCCCGGGACTAGCGGTCTGGATACGCAGTATTTT
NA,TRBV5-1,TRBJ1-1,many,CASSRSSLGLMNTEAFF,TGCGCCAGCAGCCGAAGCAGCCTGGGGCTGATGAACACTGAAGCTTTCTTT
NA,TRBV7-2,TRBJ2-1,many,CASSLSPNIKGYEQFF,TGTGCCAGCAGCTTAAGTCCTAATATAAAGGGCTATGAGCAGTTCTTC
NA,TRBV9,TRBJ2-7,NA,CASSVDLSSYEQYF,TGTGCCAGCAGCGTCGACTTGAGCTCCTACGAGCAGTACTTC
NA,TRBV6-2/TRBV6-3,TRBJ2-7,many,CASSYEVGAYEQYF,TGTGCCAGCAGTTACGAGGTAGGAGCCTACGAGCAGTACTTC
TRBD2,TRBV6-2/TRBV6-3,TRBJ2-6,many,CASSTDLAVSGANVLTF,TGTGCCAGCAGTACAGATCTAGCGGTCTCTGGGGCCAACGTCCTGACTTTC
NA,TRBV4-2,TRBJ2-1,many,CASSQDSTLGPSYNEQFF,TGTGCCAGCAGCCAAGACTCCACCTTAGGTCCCTCCTACAATGAGCAGTTCTTC
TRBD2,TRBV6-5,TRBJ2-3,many,CASSAPVSGNTDTQYF,TGTGCCAGCAGTGCCCCGGTTAGCGGGAATACAGATACGCAGTATTTT